The T cell receptor beta chain described here comes from a study of cytomegalovirus exposure and HLA in healthy donors. General study results and limits: Later, an analysis found that common viral pathogens appeared to be linked with several of the most significant clusters.

The CDR3 consists of 14 residues. Germline CDR1 is LNHDA and CDR2 is SQIVND (reference sequence). Trimming removed 1 base at V and 5 bases at J, with 11 bases between. On this clone itself: Its target is unknown.

PCR primers comprised 60 Vbeta and 13 Jbeta primers. Method: immunoSEQ multiplex PCR; TCRdb's copy keeps in-frame clones and lacks some. Of 120,000 or so clones in the sample, roughly 80% were seen once. This chain joins TRBV19 and TRBJ2-5; D may be TRBD1 (7 bases). This clonotype originated in a male donor in good health and CMV-seronegative. The sample comprised PBMCs. The CDR3 reads CASSIGQGGETQYF. DNA of the CDR3: TGTGCCAGTAGTATAGGACAGGGAGGCGAGACCCAGTACTTC.